The sequence of this T cell receptor beta chain was determined in a study of blood T cell repertoires in COVID-19. Study background: Sources were T cells, B-cell-depleted T cells, or PBMCs; the material itself was cDNA or gDNA.

Profiling relied on immunoSEQ multiplex PCR, and the TCRdb table lists in-frame clones only, not all of them. The sample consists of roughly 250,000 clones, roughly nine tenths of them appearing once. This clone was picked up a small number of times. CDR1 and CDR2 from the germline V gene are MNHEY and SVGAGI. The CDR3 runs to 15 residues. V was pared by 9 bases and J by 6 bases, with 16 bases of the junction left unmatched. The rearrangement uses TRBV6-5 and TRBJ2-7; 8 bases line up with TRBD1. The TCR comes from a man aged 55 to 70 who had recovered from COVID-19. The sample consisted of peripheral blood. This CDR3 is CASKPTGGLRVEQYF. As DNA, the CDR3 is TGTGCCAGTAAACCTACAGGGGGTCTAAGGGTCGAGCAGTACTTC.